A single sample is the source of the 8 T cell receptor beta chains below, sequenced in a study of OX40 agonist ivuxolimab in advanced cancers. Sequencing was performed with immunoSEQ multiplex PCR; in TCRdb, only in-frame clones are kept and a portion is missing. This table holds roughly 60,000 clones, roughly 86% found once. Sequencing was performed on CD4+ or CD8+ T cells sorted from blood, taken in a trial of the OX40 agonist ivuxolimab. Receptors were obtained from an adult with an advanced solid tumor such as melanoma, head and neck, liver or kidney cancer.

V gene TRBV2 combines with J gene TRBJ2-6; 9 nucleotides align to TRBD1. This CDR3 region has 18 residues. With V trimmed by 2 bases and J by 4 bases, 9 bases remained unmatched. Germline lookup yields CDR1 SNHLY and CDR2 FYNNEI. The CDR3 coding sequence is TGTGCCAGCAGTGAAATGGGGACAGGGTTCTCAGGGGCCAACGTCCTGACTTTC. Its translation: CASSEMGTGFSGANVLTF.

The chain recombines TRBV23-1 with TRBJ2-1; maybe TRBD1 (7 bases). TRBV23-1 carries the ORF label, with uncertain function. CDR3 length: 20 residues. The V end lost 0 bases, the J end lost 0 bases, and 21 bases lay between the germline ends. CDR3 sequence: CASSQSRRGRRSTSYNEQFF. CDR3 sequence (DNA): TGCGCCAGCAGTCAATCAAGGAGGGGGCGTCGAAGCACCTCCTACAATGAGCAGTTCTTC.

This clone was seen once. V and J are TRBV15 and TRBJ2-2, with D possibly being TRBD1 (6 bases). CDR3 length: 13 residues. Germline CDR1 LNHNV, CDR2 YYDKDF (reference sequence). Trimming removed 3 bases at V and 13 bases at J, with 15 bases between. CDR3 in DNA: TGTGCCACCAGCAGGGACAGACAAGAGAGGCTGTTTTTT. Translated: CATSRDRQERLFF.

This clone is a singleton in its sample. J is TRBJ2-1 and V is TRBV28; D is perhaps TRBD1 or TRBD2 (5 bases each). V was pared by 4 bases and J by 8 bases, with 15 bases between. There are 14 residues in the CDR3. CDR1 and CDR2 from the germline V gene are MDHEN and SYDVKM. CDR3 nucleotide sequence: TGTGCCAGCAGTTCCGGGACGTTCAGGGATGAGCAGTTCTTC. It codes for CASSSGTFRDEQFF. Full variable domain (outside the CDR3, taken from reference TRBV28 and TRBJ2-1): DVKVTQSSRYLVKRTGEKVFLECVQDMDHENMFWYRQDPGLGLRLIYFSYDVKMKEKGDIPEGYSVSREKKERFSLILESASTNQTSMYLCASSSGTFRDEQFFGPGTRLTVL.

V is TRBV7-8 and J is TRBJ1-2, with D possibly matching TRBD1 (6 bases). The length of the CDR3 is 15 residues. V was clipped by 2 bases and J by 4 bases, with 14 bases between them. The germline V gene encodes CDR1 SGHVS and CDR2 FQNEAQ. The CDR3 here is CASSLRVRGFYGYTF. CDR3 DNA sequence: TGTGCCAGCAGCTTAAGGGTCAGGGGTTTCTATGGCTACACCTTC.

Of note for this clone: Germline is not matched at one junction end, which may reflect a read error. V gene TRBV5-1 combines with J gene TRBJ2-2, with D hard to call. This CDR3 comprises 12 residues. The germline V gene encodes CDR1 SGHRS and CDR2 YFSETQ. CDR3 sequence reads: CASTLGHGELFF. CDR3 nucleotides: TGCGCCAGCACCTTGGGCCACGGGGAGCTGTTTTTT.

This chain links TRBV5-6 with TRBJ2-7; D ambiguous. CDR3 length: 11 amino acids. Trimming shortened V by 1 base and J by 5 bases, and 4 bases separated the two germline ends. Per the germline V gene, CDR1 is SGHDT and CDR2 is YYEEEE. The CDR3 is CASSLRNEQYF. The CDR3 region has the DNA TGTGCCAGCAGCTTGCGGAACGAGCAGTACTTC.

The chain employs TRBV20-1 and TRBJ2-5; D is uncertain. Trimming shortened V by 3 bases and J by 5 bases, and 7 bases separated the two germline ends. The germline V gene has CDR1 DFQATT and CDR2 SNEGSKA (reference sequence). CDR3 size: 11 residues. The CDR3 sequence is CSARNGETQYF. The CDR3 DNA reads TGCAGTGCTAGGAACGGGGAGACCCAGTACTTC.